This record looks at one T cell receptor (beta chain) sequence and its context. A read error is possible here, since a much larger clone lies one base away. Germline CDR1 and CDR2: DFQATT and SNEGSKA (reference sequence). The germline V and J ends were trimmed by 5 bases and 7 bases, with 20 bases remaining between them. This CDR3 has 14 residues. The data originate from a study of tumor and adjacent non-tumor tissue in lung cancer. TCRbeta libraries were built with three rounds of nested PCR, modified from ARM-PCR. Using its own MiXCR run on the multiplex PCR reads, TCRdb lists one record per CDR3 protein. The sample contains 60,000 to 85,000 distinct CDR3 sequences, approximately 82% of which appear only once. No cell sorting was done before RNA was extracted from the tissue. More than 3 cm separated this lung sample from the edge of the tumor.

The TCR sequence derives from a man between 70 and 80 years old with non-small cell lung cancer. Sequencing was performed on distant non-tumor lung tissue. V and J are TRBV20-1 and TRBJ1-1, with D possibly matching TRBD1 (6 bases). As DNA, the CDR3 is TGCAGTGCTCCCAAACAGGGTCGGTACAATGAAGCTTTCTTT. Its translation is CSAPKQGRYNEAFF.